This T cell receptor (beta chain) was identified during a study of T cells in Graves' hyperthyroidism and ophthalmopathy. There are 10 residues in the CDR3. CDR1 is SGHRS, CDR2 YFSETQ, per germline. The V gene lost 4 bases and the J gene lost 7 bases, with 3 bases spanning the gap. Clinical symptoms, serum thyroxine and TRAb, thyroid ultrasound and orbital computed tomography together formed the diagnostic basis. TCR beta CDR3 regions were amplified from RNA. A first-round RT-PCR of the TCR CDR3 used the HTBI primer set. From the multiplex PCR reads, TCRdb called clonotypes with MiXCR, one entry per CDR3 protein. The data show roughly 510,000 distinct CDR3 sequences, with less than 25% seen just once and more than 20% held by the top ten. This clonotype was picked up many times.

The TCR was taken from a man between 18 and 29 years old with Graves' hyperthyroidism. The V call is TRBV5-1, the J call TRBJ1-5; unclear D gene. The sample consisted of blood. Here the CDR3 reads CASSPQPQHF. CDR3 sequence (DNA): TGCGCCAGCAGCCCGCAGCCCCAGCATTTT.